This record covers a single T cell receptor (beta chain). Antigen unknown. This specimen belongs to a study of response to subunit inactivated influenza vaccine. Overall study findings and caveats: It was the authors' suggestion that each seasonal influenza vaccination recruits few new T cells.

The CDR3 consists of 17 residues. Trimming at V came to 1 base and at J to 0 bases, leaving 6 bases not matched to a gene. Germline lookup yields CDR1 LGHNA and CDR2 YSLEER. MiXCR was run by TCRdb on the RT-PCR reads, yielding one entry per CDR3 protein. The table includes 600,000 to 700,000 distinct CDR3 sequences, about 14% detected once. This chain connects TRBV4-3 to TRBJ2-3, with 8 bases identical to TRBD2. This sequence originates from a man aged 45-65 years who received an inactivated influenza vaccine. Sequences were derived from PBMCs from blood, sampled less than 15 days before vaccination. CDR3 nucleotide sequence: TGCGCCAGCAGCCAAGTCTACTCTAGCGGGAGCACAGATACGCAGTATTTT. Translated, it gives CASSQVYSSGSTDTQYF.